This entry describes one T cell receptor beta chain. The sample comes from a study of blood T cell repertoires in COVID-19. Clones were read by immunoSEQ multiplex PCR, and TCRdb kept only the in-frame ones, dropping some. The sample has 150,000 to 200,000 clones, 75% to 90% seen once. Across 24 US areas, participants ranged in age from roughly 18 to 95 years. This sequence originates from a woman aged 60-70 years who had recovered from COVID-19. The sample taken for sequencing was PBMCs or T cells enriched from blood (not recorded which).

The CDR3 loop reads CASSQDLRAYSGNTIYF. In nucleotides, the CDR3 is TGCGCCAGCAGCCAAGATCTCAGGGCTTACTCTGGAAACACCATATATTTT. The chain has TRBV4-1 and TRBJ1-3, with D perhaps TRBD1 (5 bases). The CDR3 spans 17 residues. Trimming stripped 0 bases from V and 0 bases from J, with 12 bases between. Germline V gene data show CDR1 as MGHRA and CDR2 as YSYEKL.